Shown below are 5 T cell receptor beta chains from a single sample sequenced in a study of cytomegalovirus exposure and HLA in healthy donors. PCR used 60 Vbeta primers and 13 Jbeta primers. This table comes from immunoSEQ multiplex PCR, and its TCRdb copy is limited to in-frame clones, with some not included. The repertoire holds about 93,000 clones, nearly 80% seen once, with about 3.3% in the top ten. The specimen was PBMCs. These receptors all stem from a woman aged 40 to 55 in good health and CMV-seronegative.

The rearrangement joins TRBV27 to TRBJ1-1; unclear D gene. The V end lost 2 bases, the J end lost 3 bases, and 10 bases lay between the germline ends. The CDR3 extends over 14 amino acids. In germline, CDR1 is MNHEY, CDR2 SMNVEV (reference sequence). DNA for the CDR3: TGTGCCAGCAGTTTAGGTCGACGGGACACTGAAGCTTTCTTT. Amino acids: CASSLGRRDTEAFF.

The CDR3 DNA sequence: TGTGCCAGCAGCTCGGGACTATTCAATGAGCAGTTCTTC. Protein product: CASSSGLFNEQFF. The chain links TRBV7-6 to TRBJ2-1, with 7 positions matching TRBD2. The CDR3 has 13 residues. The germline gives CDR1 SGHVS, CDR2 FNYEAQ. V lost 4 bases, J lost 6 bases, and 3 bases stayed unmatched.

This clone was recorded a few times. The chain employs TRBV28 and TRBJ2-7; the D gene is possibly TRBD1 (5 bases). The CDR3 is 14 residues long. The V gene lost 2 bases and the J gene lost 2 bases, with 10 bases spanning the gap. Germline-derived CDR1 and CDR2 are MDHEN and SYDVKM. CDR3 region: CASSLQGHPYEQYF. The CDR3 DNA follows: TGTGCCAGCAGTTTACAGGGCCATCCCTACGAGCAGTACTTC.

The V call is TRBV2, the J call TRBJ2-5; 9 bases align to TRBD2. The end of the DNA aligns better with TRBJ2-7, so the J call may be wrong. CDR3 length equals 14 residues. The germline V gene has CDR1 SNHLY and CDR2 FYNNEI. The chain's CDR3 is CASSVASGAYEQYF. The CDR3 DNA is TGTGCCAGCAGTGTGGCTAGCGGGGCCTACGAGCAGTACTTC.

This clone was seen once. The V and J genes are TRBV7-2 and TRBJ1-2, with D tentatively TRBD1 (5 bases). The CDR3 has 12 residues. CDR1 SGHTA and CDR2 FQGNSA come from the germline V gene. V lost 5 bases to trimming and J lost 14 bases, with 18 bases between them. The CDR3 loop is CASSVGTLKATF. CDR3 in DNA: TGTGCCAGCAGCGTCGGGACTCTCAAGGCTACCTTC.